Below are 29 T cell receptor beta chains sequenced from a single sample in a study of identical twins. TCRdb re-called the 5' RACE reads through MiXCR, storing one row per CDR3 protein. The sample has approximately 490,000 distinct CDR3 sequences; approximately 20% are singletons. The sample was also linked to a second study, of yellow fever vaccine responses in identical twins.

Sequencing was performed on CD4+ T cells sorted from blood. The receptors were gathered from a woman between 18 and 29 years old in good health.

This clonotype has only a few counts. This chain connects TRBV5-5 to TRBJ1-2, with D tentatively TRBD1 (6 bases). The ends were cut back, 1 base at V and 6 bases at J, with 10 bases in the middle. The CDR3 totals 13 residues. Germline CDR1 reads SGHKS; CDR2 reads YYEKEE (reference sequence). The CDR3 here is CASSLSGGDGYTF. DNA of the CDR3: TGTGCCAGCAGCTTGAGCGGGGGCGATGGCTACACCTTC. Drawing the rest from reference TRBV5-5 and TRBJ1-2, the complete variable domain is DAGVTQSPTHLIKTRGQQVTLRCSPISGHKSVSWYQQVLGQGPQFIFQYYEKEERGRGNFPDRFSARQFPNYSSELNVNALLLGDSALYLCASSLSGGDGYTFGSGTRLTVV.

This chain links TRBV12-3 or TRBV12-4 with TRBJ1-4, with TRBD1 as a possible D gene (5 bases). V gave up 6 bases and J gave up 7 bases, with 21 bases separating them. The CDR3 is made up of 16 amino acids. The CDR3 reads CASSGPLKGLAEKLFF. The CDR3 bases are TGTGCCAGCAGCGGGCCCCTTAAGGGGTTGGCTGAAAAACTGTTTTTT.

This chain links TRBV10-3 with TRBJ2-1; no reliable D call. Germline V gives CDR1 ENHRY, CDR2 SYGVKD. V lost 1 base to trimming and J lost 7 bases, with 11 bases between them. CDR3 length: 14 residues. In nucleotides, the CDR3 is TGTGCCATCAGTGAGTTAGGAGTTTCAAATGAGCAGTTCTTC. The encoded protein is CAISELGVSNEQFF.

This clonotype turned up a few times. This chain uses TRBV5-1 with TRBJ2-2; 11 nucleotides agree with TRBD1. Per germline, CDR1 SGHRS and CDR2 YFSETQ. This CDR3 is built from 16 residues. The V gene end was trimmed by 4 bases and the J gene end by 5 bases; junction bases not matched to a gene: 7. The chain's CDR3 is CASSLGQGARTGELFF. The DNA of the CDR3 is TGCGCCAGCAGCCTCGGACAGGGGGCGCGAACCGGGGAGCTGTTTTTT. Supplemented by reference TRBV5-1 and TRBJ2-2, the full variable domain reads KAGVTQTPRYLIKTRGQQVTLSCSPISGHRSVSWYQQTPGQGLQFLFEYFSETQRNKGNFPGRFSGRQFSNSRSEMNVSTLELGDSALYLCASSLGQGARTGELFFGEGSRLTVL.

This clonotype was counted ten times or more. The chain combines TRBV28 with TRBJ2-1; unclear D gene. CDR1 MDHEN and CDR2 SYDVKM come from the germline V gene. CDR3 length equals 14 residues. V was cut by 2 bases and J by 4 bases, with 9 bases left in between. CDR3 in DNA: TGTGCCAGCAGTTTAGAGCAGACTTACAATGAGCAGTTCTTC. It yields the protein CASSLEQTYNEQFF.

This clonotype was seen a handful of times. This chain uses TRBV20-1 with TRBJ2-3, with 9 bases that match TRBD2. V lost 6 bases to trimming and J lost 8 bases; unmatched junction nucleotides: 9. The germline CDR1 and CDR2 sequences are DFQATT and SNEGSKA (reference sequence). The CDR3 consists of 13 residues. The CDR3 sequence: CSAQTGLAITQYF. DNA for the CDR3: TGCAGTGCCCAGACCGGACTAGCGATTACGCAGTATTTT.

This clonotype has just a few counts. The chain carries TRBV11-2 and TRBJ2-2; D is tentatively TRBD1 or TRBD2 (5 bases each). V lost 5 bases to trimming and J lost 0 bases, with 13 bases between them. This CDR3 is built from 16 residues. CDR1 and CDR2 (germline): SGHAT, FQNNGV. CDR3 in DNA: TGTGCCAGCAGCCCTACGGGACGGACGAACACCGGGGAGCTGTTTTTT. This sequence encodes CASSPTGRTNTGELFF.

This clonotype was found a few times. The gene calls are TRBV28 and TRBJ1-1; a possible D gene is TRBD1 (5 bases). Germline-derived CDR1 and CDR2 are MDHEN and SYDVKM. Trimming stripped 6 bases from V and 10 bases from J, with 15 bases between. The CDR3 extends over 12 amino acids. CDR3 DNA sequence: TGTGCCAGCAGCGCTAATTTGGGGGGAGCTTTCTTT. Its protein product is CASSANLGGAFF.

The chain combines TRBV10-2 with TRBJ2-2; no firm D call. The CDR3 sequence is 14 residues long. The ends were cut back, 4 bases at V and 1 base at J, with 7 bases in the middle. CDR1 and CDR2 from the germline V gene are WSHSY and SAAADI. CDR3: CASSGSGNTGELFF. As DNA, the CDR3 is TGCGCCAGCAGTGGTTCAGGGAACACCGGGGAGCTGTTTTTT.

The table lists this clonotype with a few counts. The chain has TRBV10-3 and TRBJ2-1; TRBD2 aligns across 13 bases. Germline-derived CDR1 and CDR2 are ENHRY and SYGVKD. The CDR3 spans 17 residues. The V and J ends lost 5 bases and 6 bases, in that order; junction bases with no gene match: 10. The DNA for the CDR3 is TGTGCCATCAGTTCCCCACTAGCGGGAGGGCATCGCAATGAGCAGTTCTTC. Its protein product is CAISSPLAGGHRNEQFF.

The V call is TRBV20-1, the J call TRBJ1-6; D unresolved. This CDR3 comprises 16 residues. V was cut by 4 bases and J by 0 bases, with 13 bases left in between. Looked up from germline, CDR1 is DFQATT and CDR2 is SNEGSKA (reference sequence). DNA for the CDR3: TGCAGTGCTATGGGCGGATCAAACTCCTATAATTCACCCCTCCACTTT. Protein product: CSAMGGSNSYNSPLHF.

The V gene is TRBV29-1, the J gene TRBJ2-1; D may be TRBD2 (6 bases). There are 15 residues in the CDR3. The V end was cut by 8 bases, the J end by 9 bases, with 26 bases between. From germline, CDR1 is SQVTM and CDR2 ANQGSEA. The DNA of the CDR3 is TGCAGCTTCCGGCGGCGGGGCGCCTTCAAGGTTGAGCAGTTCTTC. This sequence encodes CSFRRRGAFKVEQFF.

This chain joins TRBV7-2 and TRBJ2-1; 8 bases map to TRBD2. The CDR3 runs 17 residues. Trimming took 1 base from V and 8 from J; bases not matched to a gene: 13. CDR1 is SGHTA and CDR2 is FQGNSA in the germline V gene. In DNA form, the CDR3 reads TGTGCCAGCAGCTTAGTCGGGGGGGGAGGGCCGAGCTATGAGCAGTTCTTC. Protein sequence: CASSLVGGGGPSYEQFF.

V and J are TRBV7-6 and TRBJ2-3, with a possible D match to TRBD2 (5 bases). CDR1 SGHVS and CDR2 FNYEAQ come from the germline V gene. Trimming cost V 6 bases and J 1 base, with 11 bases left between them. The CDR3 runs to 14 residues. The CDR3 DNA sequence: TGTGCCAGCAGGAAAGGACTCGGCACAGATACGCAGTATTTT. This encodes CASRKGLGTDTQYF.

This clonotype has more than one count but fewer than ten. The rearrangement joins TRBV24-1 to TRBJ2-1; TRBD1 matches 9 bases. CDR1 and CDR2 from the germline V gene are KGHDR and SFDVKD. The CDR3 length is 12 residues. The V and J ends lost 9 bases and 10 bases, in that order; junction bases with no gene match: 6. The CDR3 loop reads CATGTGLGEQFF. The CDR3 nucleotides read TGTGCCACCGGGACAGGGTTGGGAGAGCAGTTCTTC.

The rearrangement joins TRBV27 to TRBJ1-2, with D hard to call. The V gene lost 6 bases and the J gene lost 4 bases, with 18 bases spanning the gap. Germline CDR1 is MNHEY and CDR2 is SMNVEV (reference sequence). CDR3 length: 15 amino acids. The CDR3 reads CASSPETHGPYGYTF. The CDR3 DNA follows: TGTGCCAGCAGCCCTGAGACACACGGGCCCTATGGCTACACCTTC.

CDR3 DNA sequence: TGCAGTGCTAACAGATACAATGAGCAGTTCTTC. Protein sequence: CSANRYNEQFF. The chain uses TRBV20-1 and TRBJ2-1; the D is unclear. The CDR3 sequence is 11 residues long. V was shortened by 4 bases and J by 4 bases, with 5 bases between the two germline ends. Germline CDR1 reads DFQATT; CDR2 reads SNEGSKA (reference sequence).

This clonotype occurred once. The V and J genes are TRBV4-2 and TRBJ2-5; D may be TRBD2 (5 bases). The CDR3 sequence is 15 residues long. Trimming cost V 1 base and J 4 bases, with 13 bases left between them. Germline V gene sequence: CDR1 LGHNA, CDR2 YNFKEQ. The CDR3 DNA reads as TGTGCCAGCAGCCAAGGCGACTACCCCCGAGAGACCCAGTACTTC. Amino acid sequence: CASSQGDYPRETQYF.

V gene TRBV2 combines with J gene TRBJ2-1; 9 bases match TRBD1. CDR3 length: 16 amino acids. J was trimmed by 7 bases and V by 7 bases; bases with no gene match: 14. Per the germline V gene, CDR1 is SNHLY and CDR2 is FYNNEI. Written as DNA, the CDR3 is TGTGCCAGCACCGATTCCGGGACAGGGCGTTGGAATGAGCAGTTCTTC. It encodes CASTDSGTGRWNEQFF.

The gene calls are TRBV12-3 or TRBV12-4 and TRBJ2-1; D not certain. Trimming shortened V by 3 bases and J by 6 bases, and 15 bases separated the two germline ends. This CDR3 has 15 residues. CDR3 coding DNA: TGTGCCAGCAGTTTCATTGTTGAGGTTGGCAATGAGCAGTTCTTC. Its translation is CASSFIVEVGNEQFF.

This clonotype appeared many times. The J gene is TRBJ2-3, the V gene TRBV9; 7 bases agree with TRBD2. The V gene's germline CDR1 is SGDLS and CDR2 YYNGEE. The CDR3 has 15 amino acids. V shed 1 base, J shed 1 base, and the junction held 3 bases outside the gene matches. The CDR3 coding sequence is TGTGCCAGCAGCGTATCAGCGGGGCGCACAGATACGCAGTATTTT. Translated, it gives CASSVSAGRTDTQYF. Drawing the rest from reference TRBV9 and TRBJ2-3, the complete variable domain is DSGVTQTPKHLITATGQRVTLRCSPRSGDLSVYWYQQSLDQGLQFLIQYYNGEERAKGNILERFSAQQFPDLHSELNLSSLELGDSALYFCASSVSAGRTDTQYFGPGTRLTVL.

CDR3 in DNA: TGTGCCAGCAGTCCACTAGCGGGAGGCGTAGGCGACGAGCAGTACTTC. This translates into CASSPLAGGVGDEQYF. The chain carries TRBV12-3 or TRBV12-4 and TRBJ2-7; 12 nucleotides line up with TRBD2. Trimming at V came to 5 bases and at J to 5 bases, leaving 10 bases not matched to a gene. The CDR3 runs 16 residues.

This clonotype was picked up one time. The gene calls are TRBV11-2 and TRBJ1-1; TRBD1 might be the D (6 bases). In germline, CDR1 is SGHAT, CDR2 FQNNGV. The CDR3 is 12 amino acids. V gave up 3 bases and J gave up 9 bases, with 11 bases separating them. Here the CDR3 reads CASSLATGKAFF. The CDR3 region has the DNA TGTGCCAGCAGCTTGGCTACAGGGAAAGCTTTCTTT.

The chain combines TRBV29-1 with TRBJ2-6, with D possibly TRBD2 on 6 matching bases. The germline V gene has CDR1 SQVTM and CDR2 ANQGSEA. V lost 6 bases and J 0 bases, leaving 15 bases between the germline ends. CDR3 length equals 16 residues. This CDR3 reads CSVLGGTYSGANVLTF. The CDR3 DNA is TGCAGCGTCCTCGGCGGGACTTACTCTGGGGCCAACGTCCTGACTTTC.

This clonotype appeared a few times. The J gene is TRBJ2-1, the V gene TRBV5-1; D perhaps matches TRBD1 (6 bases). The CDR3 has 17 residues. CDR1 SGHRS and CDR2 YFSETQ come from the germline V gene. The germline V and J ends were trimmed by 4 bases and 0 bases, with 17 bases remaining between them. The CDR3: CASSPLAGDRSYNEQFF. The CDR3 coding sequence is TGCGCCAGCAGCCCACTGGCAGGGGACCGCTCCTACAATGAGCAGTTCTTC.

This clonotype was seen a handful of times. The V call is TRBV5-1, the J call TRBJ2-1; 10 bases match TRBD2. With V trimmed by 4 bases and J by 6 bases, 10 bases remained unmatched. This CDR3 contains 16 residues. Germline V gene lookup returns CDR1 SGHRS and CDR2 YFSETQ. CDR3 in DNA: TGCGCCAGCAGCGTACAGCTAGCGGGAGCAGGCAATGAGCAGTTCTTC. This codes for CASSVQLAGAGNEQFF.

DNA of the CDR3: TGTGCCAGCAGCTTCGCAGGGGATTCGGGCGAGCAGTACTTC. Its translation is CASSFAGDSGEQYF. The V call is TRBV9, the J call TRBJ2-7, with D maybe TRBD1 (6 bases). The CDR3 runs 14 residues. V lost 4 bases to trimming and J lost 6 bases, with 17 bases between them. Germline CDR1 is SGDLS and CDR2 is YYNGEE.

This clonotype appeared a few times. This chain joins TRBV6-1 and TRBJ2-1; 10 positions agree with TRBD2. In germline, CDR1 is MNHNS, CDR2 SASEGT. V gave up 6 bases and J gave up 1 base; unmatched junction bases: 9. This CDR3 has 17 amino acids. Here the CDR3 DNA reads TGTGCCAGCAGAAATCTAGCGGGAGCGGGGTCCTACAATGAGCAGTTCTTC. Protein product: CASRNLAGAGSYNEQFF.

The V call is TRBV20-1, the J call TRBJ2-1; 8 bases map to TRBD2. CDR1 and CDR2 from the germline V gene are DFQATT and SNEGSKA (reference sequence). V lost 0 bases to trimming and J lost 6 bases; unmatched junction nucleotides: 13. The CDR3 consists of 17 residues. CDR3 sequence (DNA): TGCAGTGCTAGAGAGGGGGCCGGGACTAGTTCTGGCAATGAGCAGTTCTTC. This gives the protein CSAREGAGTSSGNEQFF.